Following are 3 T cell receptor beta chains from one sample sequenced in a study of T cell responses to AZD1222 COVID-19 vaccine. Libraries were prepared by immunoSEQ multiplex PCR; TCRdb keeps only in-frame clonotypes and omits some of them. Of 110,000 or so clones listed, about 90% are singletons. The source was peripheral blood, collected on day 0 of AZD1222 vaccination. These receptors came from an adult in good health.

The genes are TRBV3-1 (or the pseudogene TRBV3-2) and TRBJ2-3; 7 nucleotides line up with TRBD2. The CDR3 has 15 amino acids. Germline V gives CDR1 LGHDT, CDR2 YNNKEL (reference sequence). V lost 4 bases to trimming and J lost 2 bases; unmatched junction nucleotides: 6. CDR3 bases: TGTGCCAGCAGCCTCGGGGGGACTAACACAGATACGCAGTATTTT. Amino acids: CASSLGGTNTDTQYF.

This CDR3 reads CASSLRPLGTANTALFF. For the CDR3, the DNA is TGTGCCAGCAGCCTACGCCCTCTCGGGACAGCTAACACCGCACTGTTTTTT. The J gene is TRBJ1-4, the V gene TRBV7-2; 7 bases are a match to TRBD1. V shed 5 bases, J shed 13 bases, and the junction held 22 bases outside the gene matches. From germline, CDR1 is SGHTA and CDR2 FQGNSA. This CDR3 has 17 residues.

The chain joins TRBV5-5 to TRBJ2-2; D remains unclear. CDR1 is SGHKS and CDR2 is YYEKEE in the germline V gene (reference sequence). Between the trimmed V and J ends, which lost 0 bases and 7 bases, there was a span of 10 bases. The CDR3 contains 14 residues. The CDR3 DNA sequence: TGTGCCAGCAGCTTGGGGTCTGGAATCGGGGAGCTGTTTTTT. Protein sequence: CASSLGSGIGELFF. The full variable domain, completed using reference TRBV5-5 and TRBJ2-2, is DAGVTQSPTHLIKTRGQQVTLRCSPISGHKSVSWYQQVLGQGPQFIFQYYEKEERGRGNFPDRFSARQFPNYSSELNVNALLLGDSALYLCASSLGSGIGELFFGEGSRLTVL.